Listed below are T cell receptor beta chains from one sample, sequenced in a study of CD8 T cells in ankylosing spondylitis. From the 5' RACE reads, TCRdb called clonotypes with MiXCR, one entry per CDR3 protein. In the table there are roughly 370,000 distinct CDR3 sequences, about a fifth of which are singletons. What was sequenced was blood, either unsorted or a sorted T cell fraction (not recorded which). Receptors were obtained from a male donor with ankylosing spondylitis. CDR3s include the opening cysteine and the closing phenylalanine or tryptophan. Each record gives: clone size, J gene, CDR3 length, D gene, V gene, CDR3 protein, CDR3 DNA. A D gene is named only where the DNA matches it firmly. A clone size is listed for some rows: how often the clone was seen (once, few, many), or a class if it is expanded.

.,TRBJ2-2,15,TRBD2,TRBV12-3/TRBV12-4,CASSFERGNTGELFF,TGTGCCAGCAGTTTTGAGCGGGGGAACACCGGGGAGCTGTTTTTT
.,TRBJ1-1,14,.,TRBV2,CASSEARSETEAFF,TGTGCCAGCAGTGAAGCGCGCAGTGAGACTGAAGCTTTCTTT
many,TRBJ2-7,15,.,TRBV5-1,CASSLGDGSSYEQYF,TGCGCCAGCAGCTTAGGGGACGGGAGCTCCTACGAGCAGTACTTC
.,TRBJ2-3,19,TRBD2,TRBV10-3,CAISEWGLAAGGDTDTQYF,TGTGCCATCAGTGAGTGGGGACTAGCGGCAGGAGGAGACACAGATACGCAGTATTTT
.,TRBJ2-5,16,.,TRBV12-3/TRBV12-4,CASSSIGDTGSETQYF,TGTGCCAGCAGTTCTATCGGGGACACAGGGAGCGAGACCCAGTACTTC
few,TRBJ2-7,11,.,TRBV20-1,CSASREYEQYF,TGCAGTGCTAGTCGTGAATACGAGCAGTACTTC
.,TRBJ2-3,14,.,TRBV30,CAWSGSASTDTQYF,TGTGCCTGGAGTGGTAGCGCTAGCACAGATACGCAGTATTTT
many,TRBJ1-1,15,.,TRBV29-1,CSVERPGRKNTEAFF,TGCAGCGTTGAAAGGCCAGGGCGTAAAAACACTGAAGCTTTCTTT
.,TRBJ1-6,14,.,TRBV12-3/TRBV12-4,CASSTDRSISPLHF,TGTGCCAGCAGTACGGACAGATCTATTTCACCCCTCCACTTT
.,TRBJ1-4,14,TRBD1,TRBV18,CASSGTGLNEKLFF,TGTGCCAGCTCGGGGACAGGGCTCAATGAAAAACTGTTTTTT
.,TRBJ2-3,15,TRBD2,TRBV6-1,CASSELAGATDTQYF,TGTGCCAGCAGTGAGCTAGCGGGAGCGACAGATACGCAGTATTTT
.,TRBJ2-5,13,.,TRBV5-1,CASSLQAGETQYF,TGCGCCAGCAGCTTACAAGCGGGAGAGACCCAGTACTTC
.,TRBJ2-1,16,.,TRBV19,CASSRDRPRSYNEQFF,TGTGCCAGTAGTAGAGACAGGCCTAGGTCCTACAATGAGCAGTTCTTC
.,TRBJ2-1,14,.,TRBV12-3/TRBV12-4,CASILNRVPNEQFF,TGTGCCAGCATTCTGAACAGGGTGCCTAATGAGCAGTTCTTC
.,TRBJ2-7,16,TRBD2,TRBV10-3,CAISDDTSGGTYEQYF,TGTGCCATCAGTGATGATACTAGCGGGGGAACCTACGAGCAGTACTTC
few,TRBJ2-3,13,.,TRBV7-3,CASSLMPTDTQYF,TGTGCCAGCAGCTTAATGCCCACAGATACGCAGTATTTT
.,TRBJ2-4,16,.,TRBV7-9,CASSLGRGLGKNIQYF,TGTGCCAGCAGCTTAGGTCGGGGCTTGGGCAAAAACATTCAGTACTTC
.,TRBJ2-7,19,TRBD2,TRBV6-5,CASSYSGITSGASSYEQYF,TGTGCCAGCAGTTACTCGGGGATAACTAGCGGGGCAAGCTCCTACGAGCAGTACTTC
few,TRBJ1-2,13,TRBD1,TRBV28,CASSSGQASGYTF,TGTGCCAGCAGTTCGGGACAGGCGAGCGGCTACACCTTC
few,TRBJ2-6,16,.,TRBV5-1,CASSLGPRSGANVLTF,TGCGCCAGCAGCTTGGGCCCGAGATCTGGGGCCAACGTCCTGACTTTC
few,TRBJ1-6,15,.,TRBV7-9,CASSLRGAMDSPLHF,TGTGCCAGCAGCTTAAGAGGCGCGATGGATTCACCCCTCCACTTT
.,TRBJ1-1,15,.,TRBV4-2,CASSQGSRMNTEAFF,TGTGCCAGCAGCCAAGGATCCCGGATGAACACTGAAGCTTTCTTT
.,TRBJ2-2,17,.,TRBV7-2,CASSPTGTLPTAGELFF,TGTGCCAGCAGCCCCACCGGGACATTGCCAACCGCCGGGGAGCTGTTTTTT
.,TRBJ1-6,13,.,TRBV2,CASIPARDSPLHF,TGTGCCAGCATCCCCGCTCGGGATTCACCCCTCCACTTT
few,TRBJ2-7,13,.,TRBV3-1,CASSRRHDYEQYF,TGTGCCAGCAGCCGCAGACACGATTACGAGCAGTACTTC
few,TRBJ2-3,13,.,TRBV12-3/TRBV12-4,CASDRESTDTQYF,TGTGCCAGCGATCGGGAGAGCACAGATACGCAGTATTTT
.,TRBJ2-3,16,.,TRBV5-1,CASSAQGIGPTDTQYF,TGCGCCAGCAGTGCTCAGGGGATAGGGCCCACAGATACGCAGTATTTT
.,TRBJ2-6,15,.,TRBV28,CASSSQSSGANVLTF,TGTGCCAGCAGTTCTCAAAGCTCTGGGGCCAACGTCCTGACTTTC
.,TRBJ2-1,15,.,TRBV20-1,CSAGGEASSYNEQFF,TGCAGTGCTGGCGGGGAGGCGAGCTCCTACAATGAGCAGTTCTTC
.,TRBJ2-7,11,.,TRBV28,CASSAPYEQYF,TGTGCCAGCAGTGCGCCCTACGAGCAGTACTTC
.,TRBJ1-5,16,TRBD1,TRBV12-3/TRBV12-4,CASRAGGVISNQPQHF,TGTGCCAGCCGGGCAGGGGGGGTGATCAGCAATCAGCCCCAGCATTTT
.,TRBJ1-1,13,TRBD1,TRBV6-2/TRBV6-3,CASSPRTGAKAFF,TGTGCCAGCAGCCCGAGGACAGGGGCTAAAGCTTTCTTT
.,TRBJ2-3,15,.,TRBV5-1,CASSSRTTSTDTQYF,TGCGCCAGCAGCAGCCGGACAACTAGCACAGATACGCAGTATTTT
.,TRBJ1-2,14,.,TRBV30,CAWSVDPREYGYTF,TGTGCCTGGAGTGTAGACCCCCGAGAGTATGGCTACACCTTC
few,TRBJ1-5,15,TRBD1,TRBV7-2,CASSWTGQLNQPQHF,TGTGCCAGCAGCTGGACGGGACAGCTCAATCAGCCCCAGCATTTT
few,TRBJ2-3,16,TRBD1,TRBV4-2,CASSQTGTEYGNTQYF,TGTGCCAGCAGCCAGACCGGGACAGAGTATGGGAATACGCAGTATTTT
.,TRBJ1-3,14,.,TRBV5-1,CASSPAPPGNTIYF,TGCGCCAGCAGCCCCGCGCCTCCTGGAAACACCATATATTTT
many,TRBJ2-1,15,TRBD2,TRBV5-1,CASSPSSGSYNEQFF,TGCGCCAGCAGCCCTTCTAGCGGGAGTTACAATGAGCAGTTCTTC
.,TRBJ2-1,16,.,TRBV4-2,CASSLPAGLDYNEQFF,TGTGCCAGCAGCCTGCCCGCGGGACTCGACTACAATGAGCAGTTCTTC
.,TRBJ2-7,15,.,TRBV3-1,CASSQGPGRAYEQYF,TGTGCCAGCAGCCAAGGCCCGGGTAGAGCCTACGAGCAGTACTTC
.,TRBJ2-7,16,.,TRBV10-3,CAISLPGPAGSYEQYF,TGTGCCATCAGTCTACCTGGGCCGGCGGGGTCCTACGAGCAGTACTTC
few,TRBJ2-1,18,TRBD2,TRBV4-1,CASSQDLELAGTHNEQFF,TGCGCCAGCAGCCAAGATCTGGAACTAGCGGGCACTCACAATGAGCAGTTCTTC
.,TRBJ1-1,13,.,TRBV6-5,CASSYVGGTEAFF,TGTGCCAGCAGTTACGTGGGGGGCACTGAAGCTTTCTTT
few,TRBJ2-1,15,.,TRBV7-2,CASSLEFAQNNEQFF,TGTGCCAGCAGCTTAGAGTTTGCCCAGAACAATGAGCAGTTCTTC
few,TRBJ1-6,15,.,TRBV5-1,CASSFGTGNNSPLHF,TGCGCCAGCAGCTTTGGGACGGGGAATAATTCACCCCTCCACTTT
few,TRBJ2-1,13,.,TRBV20-1,CSATKNYWNEQFF,TGCAGTGCTACGAAAAACTATTGGAATGAGCAGTTCTTC
.,TRBJ1-5,17,.,TRBV5-6,CASSFSPTADSNQPQHF,TGTGCCAGCAGTTTTAGCCCGACAGCCGATAGCAATCAGCCCCAGCATTTT
.,TRBJ2-2,16,.,TRBV5-1,CASSQTETANTGELFF,TGCGCCAGCAGCCAGACCGAGACGGCGAACACCGGGGAGCTGTTTTTT
few,TRBJ2-7,13,.,TRBV28,CASLRTGPYEQYF,TGTGCCAGCCTTCGTACGGGGCCCTACGAGCAGTACTTC
once,TRBJ1-5,11,.,TRBV7-3,CASSRDQPQHF,TGTGCCAGCAGCCGTGATCAGCCCCAGCATTTT
.,TRBJ2-3,14,.,TRBV28,CASSFGGNTDTQYF,TGTGCCAGCAGTTTTGGGGGTAATACAGATACGCAGTATTTT
few,TRBJ2-3,12,TRBD1,TRBV3-1,CASSLRQGTQYF,TGTGCCAGCAGCCTCCGACAGGGGACGCAGTATTTT
few,TRBJ1-1,15,.,TRBV4-1,CASSHPLRGGTEAFF,TGCGCCAGCAGCCATCCACTTCGGGGGGGCACTGAAGCTTTCTTT